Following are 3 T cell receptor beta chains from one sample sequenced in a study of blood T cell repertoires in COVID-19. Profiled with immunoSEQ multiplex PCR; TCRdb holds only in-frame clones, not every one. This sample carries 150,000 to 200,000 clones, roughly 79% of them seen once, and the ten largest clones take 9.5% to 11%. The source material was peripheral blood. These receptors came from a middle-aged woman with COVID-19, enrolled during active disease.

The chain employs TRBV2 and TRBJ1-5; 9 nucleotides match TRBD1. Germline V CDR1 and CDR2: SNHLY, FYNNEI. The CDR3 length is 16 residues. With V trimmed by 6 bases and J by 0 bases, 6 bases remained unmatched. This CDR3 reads CASSKDRGYSNQPQHF. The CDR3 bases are TGTGCCAGCAGCAAGGACAGGGGATATAGCAATCAGCCCCAGCATTTT.

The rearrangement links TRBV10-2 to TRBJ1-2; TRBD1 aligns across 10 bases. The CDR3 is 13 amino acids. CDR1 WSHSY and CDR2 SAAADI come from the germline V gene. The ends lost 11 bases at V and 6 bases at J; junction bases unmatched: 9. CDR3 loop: CAATRDRGHGYTF. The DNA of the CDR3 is TGCGCCGCGACCCGGGACAGGGGCCATGGCTACACCTTC.

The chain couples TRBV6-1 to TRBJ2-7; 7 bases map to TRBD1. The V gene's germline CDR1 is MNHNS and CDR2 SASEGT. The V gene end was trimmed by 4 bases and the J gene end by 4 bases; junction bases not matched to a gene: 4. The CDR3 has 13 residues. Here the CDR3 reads CASSVGTEYEQYV. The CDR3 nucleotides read TGTGCCAGCAGTGTTGGGACAGAATACGAGCAGTACGTC.